This T cell receptor (beta chain) was obtained from a study of regulatory T cells in long-lasting Graves disease (dated by TCRdb to the early 2020s). Study-wide context: Persistent Graves' disease was defined as persistently positive TSH receptor autoantibodies together with antithyroid drug treatment for over 5 years. Patients with persistent Graves' disease were compared with patients with newly diagnosed Graves' disease using TCR sequencing and RNA sequencing of peripheral blood. The study was registered as a clinical trial and conducted in China. A total of around 35 samples underwent TCR sequencing, from 13 patients with persistent Graves' disease and approximately 20 patients with newly diagnosed Graves' disease. In the clinical cohort, patients with persistent Graves' disease had used antithyroid drugs for an average of roughly 10 years.

Points the paper makes about the study in general: The authors acknowledged the small sample size as a limitation that may reduce accuracy. Compared with newly diagnosed patients, persistent Graves' disease patients had lower TCR Shannon entropy and fewer highly expanded clones, which suggests clonal expansion. Sequencing and analysis were restricted to the TCR beta chain. Patients with persistent disease shared more public clonotypes (around 2,700) than newly diagnosed patients did (966). Because the primary lesion, thyroid tissue, could not be accessed, the study looked at peripheral blood alone.

This sample's time point label indicates: persistent/refractory GD, antithyroid drugs over 5 years with positive TRAb. For both TCR sequencing and RNA sequencing, RNA was extracted from PBMCs using TRIzol. The diagnosis of Graves' disease followed American Thyroid Association guidelines. Patients for the study were recruited at an endocrinology department in Xi'an, China. Each patient gave around 9 milliliters of peripheral blood, collected in an EDTA anticoagulant tube. Ficoll Paque Plus density gradient separation was used to isolate PBMCs, and no further T cell sorting was performed. An Agilent 2100 Bioanalyzer and agarose gel were used to assess RNA quality, and a NanoDrop 2000 was used to measure RNA concentration. Library preparation used multiplex PCR. Sequencing relied on an Illumina HiSeq 4000. To build TCR beta libraries, CDR3 regions were amplified by Arm-PCR using iRepertoire HTBI primers. Before sequencing, the PCR products underwent gel purification. The authors' pipeline ran thus. Gene usage analysis of CDR3 amino acid clonotypes used the approximately 62 TRBV and more than 13 TRBJ segments found across samples. COPE and FqMerger were used to merge filtered high-quality paired reads into contigs. BLAST was used to align contigs to the IMGT TRBV, TRBD and TRBJ reference genes, and CDR3 was defined following IMGT. Clonotypes above 0.1% frequency were classified as highly expanded clones. Repertoire diversity was measured by Shannon entropy, and V-J evenness by the Gini coefficient. A clonotype was considered public if more than one individual shared it. The raw public data were reprocessed by TCRdb itself: fastp quality trimming at Q25, MiXCR clonotype calling, in-frame beta chains only. CDR3 protein sequences are deduplicated, and each keeps its most common genes and DNA. The V and J calls, along with clone size, are taken from TCRdb and not from the paper's own processing. A total of approximately 360,000 distinct CDR3 sequences appear in this sample, approximately 23% of them only once. The ten largest clones add up to around a quarter of the sample.

In this sample, this clonotype turned up a few times. The antigen it binds to is not known. Base qualities are not at hand, and no much larger clone is one base apart. This clonotype was obtained from a middle-aged woman with Graves disease. Donor details come from another sample of the same person, matched by shared clones. The sample in question was peripheral blood mononuclear cells (PBMCs), obtained when the disease was refractory, from a patient treated with antithyroid drugs.

The CDR3 protein is CASSLSLAGGYQETQYF. In nucleotide form, the sequence is TGCGCCAGCAGCCTCTCACTAGCGGGAGGGTACCAAGAGACCCAGTACTTC. The chain was built from TRBV4-1 and TRBJ2-5; TRBD2 lines up with 13 middle nucleotides. The CDR3 numbers 17 residues from cysteine through phenylalanine. Here the CDR3 DNA is all that survives: 51 bases in frame from base 1. From the germline V gene, CDR1 is MGHRA and CDR2 is YSYEKL. Trimming accounts for 4 bases at V and 0 bases at J, while the number of junction bases matched to no gene is 5.